The next 27 T cell receptor beta chains were all read from a single sample in a study of CD8 T cells in ankylosing spondylitis (dated by TCRdb to the late 2010s). Their cognate antigens are unknown. Paper-wide results and their limitations: Blood from ankylosing spondylitis patients appeared to be characterized by a TCR beta motif made up of seven or eight highly homologous amino acid variants.

Library preparation used 5' RACE. Sequencer: Illumina HiSeq 2500. The public sequencing data were trimmed at Q25 with fastp and processed into clonotypes with MiXCR by TCRdb, which kept only in-frame beta chains. Merged by CDR3 protein, the rows form single entries marked with the most common genes and DNA. Present in this sample are around 890,000 distinct CDR3 sequences, 10% to 15% of which were seen just once. Jointly, the top ten make up about 0.49% of the sample. Sequencing input: blood, either unsorted or a sorted T cell fraction (not recorded which). The receptors stem from a male donor with ankylosing spondylitis.

This clonotype was observed many times. The chain has TRBV7-2 and TRBJ2-5, with TRBD1 as a possible D gene (5 bases). Germline-derived CDR1 and CDR2 are SGHTA and FQGNSA. The CDR3 has 13 residues. Deletions cut 1 base from V and 9 bases from J, with 12 bases between. CDR3 residues: CASSLGATGSQYF. The CDR3 DNA is TGTGCCAGCAGCTTAGGAGCCACAGGTTCCCAGTACTTC.

This clonotype occurred a few times. This rearrangement joins TRBV20-1 to TRBJ2-1, with 12 bases matching TRBD2. Germline assignment: CDR1 DFQATT and CDR2 SNEGSKA (reference sequence). The CDR3 has 14 residues. This chain's CDR3 is CSQTSGGPYNEQFF. In nucleotides, the CDR3 is TGCAGCCAAACTAGCGGGGGGCCCTACAATGAGCAGTTCTTC.

The chain uses TRBV20-1 and TRBJ2-4; 7 nucleotides agree with TRBD2. The length of the CDR3 is 19 residues. The ends lost 0 bases at V and 0 bases at J; junction bases unmatched: 14. Germline CDR1 DFQATT, CDR2 SNEGSKA (reference sequence). The CDR3 DNA reads as TGCAGTGCTAGAGATGTTGGGGGAGGGCCGAATCTAGCCAAAAACATTCAGTACTTC. Translating gives CSARDVGGGPNLAKNIQYF.

This clonotype has more than one count but fewer than ten. The chain carries TRBV6-2 or TRBV6-3 and TRBJ1-5; 7 nucleotides align to TRBD1. There are 14 residues in the CDR3. Unmatched junction bases numbered 2, after V lost 0 bases and J lost 6 bases. CDR1 and CDR2 (germline): MNHEY, SVGEGT. CDR3 sequence (DNA): TGTGCCAGCAGTTACTCTCCAGGGGGTCAGCCCCAGCATTTT. Protein sequence: CASSYSPGGQPQHF.

At least ten counts were recorded for this clonotype. The rearrangement links TRBV6-1 to TRBJ1-6; tentatively, D is TRBD1 (6 bases). The CDR3 totals 13 residues. The germline gives CDR1 MNHNS, CDR2 SASEGT. With 6 bases removed from V and 8 bases from J, the gap between germline ends came to 11 bases. Written as DNA, the CDR3 is TGTGCCAGCAGGCCAGGGGTGGATTCACCCCTCCACTTT. Translation gives CASRPGVDSPLHF.

The chain is built from TRBV5-6 and TRBJ2-1, with D possibly TRBD2 on 5 matching bases. The germline CDR1 and CDR2 sequences are SGHDT and YYEEEE. V lost 0 bases to trimming and J lost 8 bases, with 9 bases between them. The CDR3 consists of 13 residues. Here the CDR3 reads CASSLVAGYEQFF. The CDR3 nucleotides are TGTGCCAGCAGCTTGGTTGCGGGCTATGAGCAGTTCTTC.

This clonotype was detected only a few times. The chain links TRBV5-8 to TRBJ2-7; tentatively, D is TRBD1 (6 bases). Trimming pared 4 bases from V and 0 bases from J, leaving 17 bases between. This CDR3 contains 16 residues. Germline lookup yields CDR1 SGHTS and CDR2 YDEGEE. The DNA for the CDR3 is TGTGCCAGCAGCGGATCACGGGACATACGCTCCTACGAGCAGTACTTC. Protein: CASSGSRDIRSYEQYF.

There are a few counts of this clonotype. V and J are TRBV2 and TRBJ2-4; D is undetermined. V lost 3 bases to trimming and J lost 10 bases, with 7 bases between them. CDR1 SNHLY and CDR2 FYNNEI come from the germline V gene. The CDR3 length is 11 residues. CDR3 in DNA: TGTGCCAGCAGTGATCTGAGGATTCAGTACTTC. It encodes CASSDLRIQYF.

CDR3 nucleotides: TGTGCCTGGAAATTGGACGTCCATGGCTACACCTTC. Translating it yields CAWKLDVHGYTF. J is TRBJ1-2 and V is TRBV30, with D hard to call. The V end lost 4 bases, the J end lost 6 bases, and 12 bases lay between the germline ends. The germline CDR1 and CDR2 sequences are GTSNPN and SVGIG (reference sequence). The length of the CDR3 is 12 residues.

The rearrangement uses TRBV11-2 and TRBJ2-7; D unclear. Germline V gene sequence: CDR1 SGHAT, CDR2 FQNNGV. The CDR3 loop spans 14 amino acids. V was cut by 1 base and J by 3 bases, with 10 bases left in between. The CDR3 coding sequence is TGTGCCAGCAGCTTAGCCCAGTACTTCTACGAGCAGTACTTC. Translating gives CASSLAQYFYEQYF.

This clonotype has just a few counts. The CDR3 loop is CASTPPGRKAIYF. CDR3 nucleotide sequence: TGTGCCAGCACCCCACCGGGCCGAAAAGCCATATATTTT. This chain links TRBV6-1 with TRBJ1-3; no clear D gene. The V end lost 7 bases, the J end lost 11 bases, and 18 bases lay between the germline ends. The CDR3 totals 13 residues. Germline assignment: CDR1 MNHNS and CDR2 SASEGT.

J is TRBJ2-1 and V is TRBV11-3; no clear D. The CDR3 extends over 16 amino acids. CDR1 is SGHNT and CDR2 is YENEEA in the germline V gene. The V gene lost 0 bases and the J gene lost 0 bases, with 9 bases spanning the gap. The CDR3 sequence: CASSLETGYSYNEQFF. The CDR3 nucleotides read TGTGCCAGCAGCTTAGAAACGGGCTACTCCTACAATGAGCAGTTCTTC.

V usage is TRBV20-1 and J usage is TRBJ2-5; 14 bases match TRBD2. This CDR3 spans 15 amino acids. The germline CDR1 and CDR2 sequences are DFQATT and SNEGSKA (reference sequence). V was pared by 4 bases and J by 5 bases, with 6 bases of the junction left unmatched. The CDR3 sequence is CSAIGTSGSLETQYF. DNA for the CDR3: TGCAGTGCTATTGGGACTAGCGGGAGCTTGGAGACCCAGTACTTC.

In this sample, this clonotype turned up many times. The rearrangement links TRBV7-2 to TRBJ2-6; D ambiguous. The CDR3 has 15 residues. Germline V lookup: CDR1 SGHTA, CDR2 FQGNSA. Trimming took 3 bases from V and 2 from J, leaving 8 bases between them. DNA of the CDR3: TGTGCCAGCAGCTTCATGGGGACTGGGGCCAACGTCCTGACTTTC. It encodes CASSFMGTGANVLTF.

The gene calls are TRBV4-2 and TRBJ2-1; D perhaps matches TRBD2 (6 bases). The germline V gene encodes CDR1 LGHNA and CDR2 YNFKEQ. Trimming pared 8 bases from V and 7 bases from J, leaving 15 bases between. CDR3 length equals 13 residues. The CDR3 protein is CASGSGRRNEQFF. The CDR3 DNA reads TGTGCCAGCGGCTCCGGGAGACGGAATGAGCAGTTCTTC.

This chain uses TRBV3-1 with TRBJ2-2, with D unresolved. The CDR3 runs to 15 residues. Trimming stripped 2 bases from V and 0 bases from J, with 7 bases between. Per the germline V gene, CDR1 is LGHDT and CDR2 is YNNKEL (reference sequence). In DNA form, the CDR3 reads TGTGCCAGCAGCCAATGGCAGTCGAACACCGGGGAGCTGTTTTTT. Its protein is CASSQWQSNTGELFF.

This clonotype was seen only a few times. CDR3 sequence reads: CASSYLADRTMNTEAFF. CDR3 DNA sequence: TGTGCCAGCAGTTACCTAGCGGACAGGACTATGAACACTGAAGCTTTCTTT. The genes are TRBV6-2 or TRBV6-3 and TRBJ1-1; 7 bases are a match to TRBD1. The length of the CDR3 is 17 residues. The V gene's germline CDR1 is MNHEY and CDR2 SVGEGT. V lost 2 bases and J lost 0; bases outside the gene matches: 9.

This clonotype was observed a few times. V usage is TRBV7-2 and J usage is TRBJ2-7; possibly TRBD2 for D (5 bases). Looked up from germline, CDR1 is SGHTA and CDR2 is FQGNSA. The CDR3 is 16 residues long. The V end was cut by 3 bases, the J end by 2 bases, with 17 bases between. The CDR3 loop reads CASSFVWSGATYEQYF. CDR3 in DNA: TGTGCCAGCAGCTTTGTATGGAGCGGAGCTACCTACGAGCAGTACTTC.

This clonotype was counted a few times. This chain uses TRBV11-2 with TRBJ1-5; D call uncertain. The CDR3 contains 15 residues. In germline, CDR1 is SGHAT, CDR2 FQNNGV. With 3 bases removed from V and 1 base from J, the gap between germline ends came to 10 bases. CDR3 sequence reads: CASSLGSGSNQPQHF. The CDR3 DNA is TGTGCCAGCAGCTTGGGATCGGGGAGCAATCAGCCCCAGCATTTT.

This clonotype came up many times. This chain uses TRBV4-3 with TRBJ1-3, with D uncertain. The CDR3 runs 13 residues. The ends were cut back, 1 base at V and 2 bases at J, with 3 bases in the middle. Germline lookup yields CDR1 LGHNA and CDR2 YSLEER. In DNA, the CDR3 is TGCGCCAGCAGCCAAGGCCCTGGAAACACCATATATTTT. Residues: CASSQGPGNTIYF.

The CDR3 coding sequence is TGTGCCAGCAGCTCACAGGGACGTCAGCCCCAGCATTTT. It codes for CASSSQGRQPQHF. The chain recombines TRBV7-2 with TRBJ1-5, with D tentatively TRBD1 (6 bases). Deletions cut 4 bases from V and 6 bases from J, with 10 bases between. The CDR3 covers 13 residues. Germline V gene data show CDR1 as SGHTA and CDR2 as FQGNSA.

V is TRBV12-3 or TRBV12-4 and J is TRBJ1-1, with D hard to call. The length of the CDR3 is 12 residues. The V and J ends lost 7 bases and 1 base respectively, with 7 bases between them. In DNA, the CDR3 is TGTGCCAGCAAAACACCGAACACTGAAGCTTTCTTT. Translating gives CASKTPNTEAFF.

This clonotype was seen a handful of times. This chain uses TRBV5-1 with TRBJ2-6, with a weak D call TRBD2 (5 bases). Deletions cut 0 bases from V and 0 bases from J, with 10 bases between. This CDR3 has 17 amino acids. Looked up from germline, CDR1 is SGHRS and CDR2 is YFSETQ. The CDR3 here is CASSLVASSSGANVLTF. The DNA for the CDR3 is TGCGCCAGCAGCTTGGTAGCGTCGAGCTCTGGGGCCAACGTCCTGACTTTC.

The rearrangement links TRBV20-1 to TRBJ2-2; 10 nucleotides agree with TRBD2. J lost 5 bases, V lost 6 bases, and 12 bases had no gene match. This CDR3 is built from 16 residues. Germline assignment: CDR1 DFQATT and CDR2 SNEGSKA (reference sequence). This CDR3 is CSAATLAGVMTGELFF. In DNA form, the CDR3 reads TGCAGTGCCGCAACTCTAGCGGGAGTAATGACCGGGGAGCTGTTTTTT.

This clonotype was counted a few times. The chain is built from TRBV20-1 and TRBJ2-7, with a possible D match to TRBD2 (5 bases). Trimming removed 3 bases at V and 0 bases at J, with 9 bases between. This CDR3 contains 13 residues. Germline CDR1 DFQATT, CDR2 SNEGSKA (reference sequence). In DNA form, the CDR3 reads TGCAGTGCTAGTACGGGAAACTCCTACGAGCAGTACTTC. It specifies CSASTGNSYEQYF.

This clonotype occurred a few times. The J gene is TRBJ1-3, the V gene TRBV7-7; 9 nucleotides match TRBD1. The V gene's germline CDR1 is SSHAT and CDR2 FNYEAQ (reference sequence). The CDR3 contains 15 residues. The CDR3 bases are TGTGCTAGGATCCTACAGGGGGCGGATGGAAACACCATATATTTT. Protein: CARILQGADGNTIYF.

The chain employs TRBV12-3 or TRBV12-4 and TRBJ2-3; TRBD1 agrees at 10 bases. V trimming: 6 bases; J trimming: 4 bases; junction bases outside the gene matches: 7. This CDR3 has 15 residues. CDR3 coding DNA: TGTGCCAGCAGAAGACAGGGGGCTGCGGCAGATACGCAGTATTTT. Residues: CASRRQGAAADTQYF.